Listed below are T cell receptor beta chains from one sample, sequenced in a study of radiotherapy plus CTLA-4 blockade in lung cancer. Method: immunoSEQ multiplex PCR; TCRdb's copy keeps in-frame clones and lacks some. The top ten clones hold around 2.8% of a sample with about 97,000 clones, about four fifths of them seen once. The sample in question was peripheral blood, obtained from a patient treated with radiotherapy plus ipilimumab. The receptor set was obtained from a human donor with non-small cell lung cancer who had a partial response to radiotherapy plus ipilimumab. Some clones in this sample may be carry-over from other donors' samples. The CDR3 runs from the conserved cysteine through the conserved F or W. The order of the fields is clone size, D gene, J gene, V gene, CDR3 DNA, CDR3 protein. D genes are given only for firm matches. The size of a clone is reported for some rows only, either as once, few or many, or as a class for expanded clones.

. . TRBJ2-2 TRBV30 TGTGCCTGGATGTCTGGAGGGACCGGGGAGCTGTTTTTT CAWMSGGTGELFF
. . TRBJ1-6 TRBV10-3 TGTGCCACCCGGGAGTTCAATTCACCCCTCCACTTT CATREFNSPLHF
many . TRBJ1-1 TRBV21-1 TGTGCCAGCAGCCCACTCGTAGCGGAGGAGAACACTGAAGCTTTCTTT CASSPLVAEENTEAFF
. . TRBJ1-5 TRBV19 TGTGCCAGTAGTATTATGCCGGATCAGCCCCAGCATTTT CASSIMPDQPQHF
. TRBD1 TRBJ1-1 TRBV25-1 TGTGCCAGCAGTGAATTTGGGACAGGGGGCGCAACTTTCTTT CASSEFGTGGATFF
. TRBD1 TRBJ2-3 TRBV9 TGTGCCAGCAGCGTAGGGAGCCCGGGACAGATTAGCACAGATACGCAGTATTTT CASSVGSPGQISTDTQYF
. TRBD1 TRBJ1-4 TRBV30 TGTGCCTGGAGTGTATACGGGACAGGGGGGGAAAAACTGTTTTTT CAWSVYGTGGEKLFF
. TRBD1 TRBJ1-3 TRBV6-1 TGTGCCAGCAGTGGGAGGACAGGACTCTCTGGAAACACCATATATTTT CASSGRTGLSGNTIYF
. . TRBJ1-3 TRBV5-5 TGTGCCAGCAGCTCCCGACAGTTCTCTGGAAACACCATATATTTT CASSSRQFSGNTIYF
. . TRBJ2-3 TRBV7-9 TGTGCCAGCAGCCCCGGAAGCGGCCCGCCTGGAGATACGCAGTATTTT CASSPGSGPPGDTQYF
. TRBD1 TRBJ2-7 TRBV5-1 TGCGCCAGCAGCTCCCAGCTTGGGACAGACTACGAGCAGTACTTC CASSSQLGTDYEQYF
. . TRBJ2-7 TRBV18 TGCAGCTCCGCAAGGGAGTACGAGCAGTACTTC CSSAREYEQYF
. TRBD2 TRBJ2-7 TRBV19 TGTGCCAGTAGTATACTAGCGGGAGCCCCCTACGAGCAGTACTTC CASSILAGAPYEQYF
. TRBD2 TRBJ2-1 TRBV7-8 TGTGCCAGCAGCTTACGACTAGCGGCCTACAATGAGCAGTTCTTC CASSLRLAAYNEQFF
. . TRBJ2-2 TRBV27 TGTGCCAGCAGTTTATCGAGAGTAAGGCTCGGAGCCGGGGAGCTGTTTTTT CASSLSRVRLGAGELFF
. TRBD1 TRBJ2-6 TRBV23-1 TGCGCCAGCAGTCAATCGAGGGACAGGGGGTCTGGGGCCAACGTCCTGACTTTC CASSQSRDRGSGANVLTF
once . TRBJ1-5 TRBV19 TGTGCCAGTAGTATTGGAAGACAGGCCAATCAGCCCCAGCATTTT CASSIGRQANQPQHF
. . TRBJ2-3 TRBV29-1 TGCAGCGCGCGAGTGCTCACAGATACGCAGTATTTT CSARVLTDTQYF
. . TRBJ1-2 TRBV28 TGTGCCAGCAGTGAAGACAGGTATGGCTACACCTTC CASSEDRYGYTF